These 30 T cell receptor beta chains were all obtained from the same sample, sequenced in a study of memory CD4+ T cells and cytomegalovirus serostatus. The sort gate was single viable CD3+CD4+CD8-CD45RO+ cells for memory CD4+ T cells. This table comes from immunoSEQ multiplex PCR, and its TCRdb copy is limited to in-frame clones, with some not included. The data show approximately 49,000 clones, with about three quarters seen just once and under 0.7% held by the top ten. Material for sequencing was memory CD4+ T cells from blood. The source is an adult in good health and CMV-seronegative.

This clone was counted a single time. V gene TRBV18 combines with J gene TRBJ1-2; possibly TRBD1 for D (6 bases). Trimming took off 6 bases at V and 2 bases at J, with 16 bases between the two ends. CDR1 KGHSH and CDR2 LQKENI come from the germline V gene. This CDR3 region has 15 residues. This CDR3 is CASSTDGQRNYGYTF. CDR3 in DNA: TGTGCCAGCTCGACGGACGGACAGCGCAACTATGGCTACACCTTC. Supplemented by reference TRBV18 and TRBJ1-2, the full variable domain reads NAGVMQNPRHLVRRRGQEARLRCSPMKGHSHVYWYRQLPEEGLKFMVYLQKENIIDESGMPKERFSAEFPKEGPSILRIQQVVRGDSAAYFCASSTDGQRNYGYTFGSGTRLTVV.

This sequence joins TRBV29-1 and TRBJ1-1; tentative D call: TRBD1 (6 bases). This CDR3 is built from 12 residues. With 5 bases removed from V and 1 base from J, the gap between germline ends came to 8 bases. The germline V gene has CDR1 SQVTM and CDR2 ANQGSEA. Here the CDR3 DNA reads TGCAGCGTTAAACAGGGGAACACTGAAGCTTTCTTT. Translated: CSVKQGNTEAFF.

This chain links TRBV7-9 with TRBJ2-5; D may be TRBD1 (5 bases). V lost 1 base, J lost 5 bases, and 17 bases lay in between. Per the germline V gene, CDR1 is SEHNR and CDR2 is FQNEAQ (reference sequence). The CDR3 is made up of 16 amino acids. CDR3 residues: CASSLGPAQGDETQYF. In DNA, the CDR3 is TGTGCCAGCAGCTTAGGCCCCGCGCAGGGTGACGAGACCCAGTACTTC.

The chain links TRBV10-3 to TRBJ2-1; a possible D gene is TRBD1 (5 bases). CDR1 and CDR2 from the germline V gene are ENHRY and SYGVKD. This CDR3 spans 13 amino acids. Trimming left V 4 bases short and J 7 bases short, with 11 bases between. The CDR3 DNA reads TGTGCCATCAGTGCCGACCAGGGAAATGAGCAGTTCTTC. Translating gives CAISADQGNEQFF.

This clone was found once. This chain uses TRBV15 with TRBJ2-1; D is undetermined. CDR1 LNHNV and CDR2 YYDKDF come from the germline V gene (reference sequence). Trimming shortened V by 6 bases and J by 5 bases, and 17 bases separated the two germline ends. The CDR3 is 15 residues long. The CDR3 reads CATRDPSDTNNEQFF. The CDR3 DNA reads as TGTGCCACCAGGGACCCCTCCGACACTAACAATGAGCAGTTCTTC.

The rearrangement joins TRBV5-6 to TRBJ1-2, with unresolved D. CDR3 length: 14 amino acids. Trimming stripped 0 bases from V and 3 bases from J, with 9 bases between. Per the germline V gene, CDR1 is SGHDT and CDR2 is YYEEEE. Here the CDR3 reads CASSLGPTDYGYTF. In nucleotides, the CDR3 is TGTGCCAGCAGCTTGGGGCCGACTGACTATGGCTACACCTTC.

The chain couples TRBV7-9 to TRBJ2-3; D perhaps matches TRBD2 (7 bases). Germline V gene lookup returns CDR1 SEHNR and CDR2 FQNEAQ (reference sequence). Trimming left V 4 bases short and J 5 bases short, with 19 bases between. This CDR3 is built from 16 residues. The CDR3 sequence: CASSSYDGGLGDTQYF. The CDR3 nucleotides are TGTGCCAGCAGCTCATACGACGGGGGGCTCGGAGATACGCAGTATTTT.

The V and J genes are TRBV5-1 and TRBJ2-7, with D possibly called TRBD1 or TRBD2 (5 bases each). From germline, CDR1 is SGHRS and CDR2 YFSETQ. Trimming cost V 0 bases and J 2 bases, with 18 bases left between them. This CDR3 comprises 17 residues. The CDR3 DNA sequence: TGCGCCAGCAGCTTGGCCAGTAGGAGCAGGGACCCCTACGAGCAGTACTTC. This translates into CASSLASRSRDPYEQYF.

This chain links TRBV30 with TRBJ2-6; 11 positions agree with TRBD1. V lost 0 bases and J lost 2; bases outside the gene matches: 12. The CDR3 totals 20 residues. Per the germline V gene, CDR1 is GTSNPN and CDR2 is SVGIG (reference sequence). This CDR3 reads CAWSVPTGQGDPTGANVLTF. CDR3 DNA: TGTGCCTGGAGTGTACCTACGGGACAGGGGGACCCCACTGGGGCCAACGTCCTGACTTTC. Supplemented by reference TRBV30 and TRBJ2-6, the full variable domain reads SQTIHQWPATLVQPVGSPLSLECTVEGTSNPNLYWYRQAAGRGLQLLFYSVGIGQISSEVPQNLSASRPQDRQFILSSKKLLLSDSGFYLCAWSVPTGQGDPTGANVLTFGAGSRLTVL.

The chain has TRBV2 and TRBJ2-2; 8 positions agree with TRBD1. The CDR3 contains 15 residues. The ends lost 7 bases at V and 4 bases at J; junction bases unmatched: 8. In germline, CDR1 is SNHLY, CDR2 FYNNEI. The CDR3 region is CASTLTGVGTGELFF. The CDR3 DNA follows: TGTGCCAGCACTCTGACAGGGGTTGGCACCGGGGAGCTGTTTTTT.

The V call is TRBV2, the J call TRBJ1-1, with 8 bases lining up with TRBD1. CDR1 and CDR2 from the germline V gene are SNHLY and FYNNEI. V trimming: 5 bases; J trimming: 1 base; junction bases outside the gene matches: 18. The length of the CDR3 is 19 residues. CDR3 amino acids: CASSRARTGRDSQNTEAFF. DNA of the CDR3: TGTGCCAGCAGTCGCGCGAGGACAGGGCGCGACAGTCAGAACACTGAAGCTTTCTTT.

The CDR3 coding sequence is TGCAGCGTAGGGACAGACGATCAGCCCCAGCATTTT. Translating gives CSVGTDDQPQHF. The chain uses TRBV29-1 and TRBJ1-5, with 7 bases fitting TRBD1. Germline CDR1 reads SQVTM; CDR2 reads ANQGSEA. Trimming removed 6 bases from V and 5 bases from J; junction bases left unmatched: 4. CDR3 length: 12 amino acids. Based on the CDR3 plus reference TRBV29-1 and TRBJ1-5, the full variable domain is SAVISQKPSRDICQRGTSLTIQCQVDSQVTMMFWYRQQPGQSLTLIATANQGSEATYESGFVIDKFPISRPNLTFSTLTVSNMSPEDSSIYLCSVGTDDQPQHFGDGTRLSIL.

This clone was observed once. The V gene is TRBV11-3, the J gene TRBJ2-5; 8 bases agree with TRBD2. Per germline, CDR1 SGHNT and CDR2 YENEEA. V lost 5 bases to trimming and J lost 1 base; unmatched junction nucleotides: 6. The CDR3 consists of 15 residues. CDR3 bases: TGTGCCAGCAGCCTCGGGACTAGGGTCCAAGAGACCCAGTACTTC. It is translated as CASSLGTRVQETQYF.

The chain combines TRBV7-3 with TRBJ2-5, with D perhaps TRBD2 (6 bases). This CDR3 is built from 13 residues. V lost 3 bases, J lost 3 bases, and 8 bases lay in between. CDR1 and CDR2 (germline): SGHTA, FQGTGA. CDR3 residues: CASSFSGEETQYF. CDR3 bases: TGTGCCAGCAGCTTTAGCGGCGAAGAGACCCAGTACTTC.

This chain joins TRBV2 and TRBJ2-6; unclear D gene. Deletions cut 3 bases from V and 0 bases from J, with 6 bases between. The CDR3 is 15 amino acids. Germline-derived CDR1 and CDR2 are SNHLY and FYNNEI. CDR3 region: CASSDWASGANVLTF. The CDR3 DNA is TGTGCCAGCAGTGATTGGGCCTCTGGGGCCAACGTCCTGACTTTC.

CDR3 protein: CASRDRVNTGELFF. CDR3 DNA sequence: TGTGCCAGCAGGGACAGGGTGAACACCGGGGAGCTGTTTTTT. V and J are TRBV11-2 and TRBJ2-2, with TRBD1 matching 8 bases. The CDR3 covers 14 residues. The germline gives CDR1 SGHAT, CDR2 FQNNGV. J was trimmed by 1 base and V by 6 bases; bases with no gene match: 1.

The J gene is TRBJ2-1, the V gene TRBV29-1; 9 bases line up with TRBD1. Germline CDR1 is SQVTM and CDR2 is ANQGSEA. V shed 4 bases and J 4 bases; nucleotides not matched to a gene: 8. The CDR3 runs to 15 residues. CDR3 DNA: TGCAGCGTTGCCCGACAGGGGGGAGAATACAATGAGCAGTTCTTC. It translates to CSVARQGGEYNEQFF.

The V and J genes are TRBV7-9 and TRBJ1-3; the D is unclear. This CDR3 is built from 16 residues. Germline V gene data show CDR1 as SEHNR and CDR2 as FQNEAQ (reference sequence). The V end was cut by 2 bases, the J end by 0 bases, with 11 bases between. DNA for the CDR3: TGTGCCAGCAGCTTAATTAGTGGGAACTCTGGAAACACCATATATTTT. Its translation: CASSLISGNSGNTIYF.

As for this clone: The identical CDR3 is also encoded by other nucleotide sequences in the sample. V is TRBV7-3 and J is TRBJ2-3, with 10 positions matching TRBD2. This CDR3 is built from 16 residues. Germline loops: CDR1 SGHTA, CDR2 FQGTGA. Unmatched junction bases numbered 7, after V lost 1 base and J lost 6 bases. The CDR3 DNA reads as TGTGCCAGCAGCTTAAGTTTAGCGGGGGGATCGGATACGCAGTATTTT. Translated: CASSLSLAGGSDTQYF. Together with reference TRBV7-3 and TRBJ2-3, the CDR3 gives the full variable domain: GAGVSQTPSNKVTEKGKYVELRCDPISGHTALYWYRQSLGQGPEFLIYFQGTGAADDSGLPNDRFFAVRPEGSVSTLKIQRTERGDSAVYLCASSLSLAGGSDTQYFGPGTRLTVL.

The CDR3 region has the DNA TGTGCCAGTAATGACGATCGGACAGGGACCACTGAAGCTTTCTTT. It yields the protein CASNDDRTGTTEAFF. The V and J genes are TRBV19 and TRBJ1-1; 8 nucleotides match TRBD1. After removal of 7 bases from V and 4 bases from J, the junction contained 11 bases not matched to a gene. This CDR3 region has 15 residues. CDR1 and CDR2 from the germline V gene are LNHDA and SQIVND (reference sequence).

V usage is TRBV7-9 and J usage is TRBJ2-3, with 8 bases identical to TRBD1. CDR3 length: 17 residues. V gave up 1 base and J gave up 4 bases; unmatched junction bases: 10. Germline CDR1 reads SEHNR; CDR2 reads FQNEAQ (reference sequence). CDR3 protein: CASSLGATGVDADTQYF. The DNA of the CDR3 is TGTGCCAGCAGCTTAGGGGCGACAGGGGTTGACGCAGATACGCAGTATTTT.

The rearrangement uses TRBV7-2 and TRBJ2-1; 9 positions match TRBD2. Per the germline V gene, CDR1 is SGHTA and CDR2 is FQGNSA. The CDR3 extends over 14 amino acids. V was pared by 2 bases and J by 5 bases, with 1 base of the junction left unmatched. DNA for the CDR3: TGTGCCAGCAGCTTACCTAGCGGGAACAATGAGCAGTTCTTC. It yields the protein CASSLPSGNNEQFF.

This chain joins TRBV14 and TRBJ1-2, with D hard to call. Germline V gene lookup returns CDR1 SGHDN and CDR2 FVKESK. The V end was cut by 0 bases, the J end by 5 bases, with 16 bases between. This CDR3 has 16 amino acids. The CDR3 sequence: CASSQDLQGSSYGYTF. In nucleotides, the CDR3 is TGTGCCAGCAGCCAAGACCTACAAGGATCCTCTTATGGCTACACCTTC.

The chain has TRBV6-1 and TRBJ2-2; D uncertain. V was clipped by 5 bases and J by 4 bases, with 8 bases between them. Germline-derived CDR1 and CDR2 are MNHNS and SASEGT. This CDR3 spans 13 amino acids. CDR3 sequence: CASSPGPTGELFF. In DNA, the CDR3 is TGTGCCAGCAGTCCGGGTCCCACCGGGGAGCTGTTTTTT.

The chain uses TRBV6-5 and TRBJ2-1; maybe TRBD2 (7 bases). The CDR3 covers 15 residues. The V end lost 11 bases, the J end lost 3 bases, and 20 bases lay between the germline ends. Germline V lookup: CDR1 MNHEY, CDR2 SVGAGI. CDR3 region: CALKKTGGHYNEQFF. DNA for the CDR3: TGTGCCTTAAAAAAAACGGGGGGCCACTACAATGAGCAGTTCTTC.

By proportion, this clone is medium-sized. The V call is TRBV7-8, the J call TRBJ2-7, with 13 bases fitting TRBD2. V trimming: 6 bases; J trimming: 7 bases; junction bases outside the gene matches: 6. The germline V gene encodes CDR1 SGHVS and CDR2 FQNEAQ. The CDR3 spans 14 residues. CDR3 sequence reads: CASSRTSGGVEQYF. DNA of the CDR3: TGTGCCAGCAGTCGAACTAGCGGGGGGGTTGAGCAGTACTTC. The full variable domain, rest sourced from reference TRBV7-8 and TRBJ2-7, is GAGVSQSPRYKVAKRGQDVALRCDPISGHVSLFWYQQALGQGPEFLTYFQNEAQLDKSGLPSDRFFAERPEGSVSTLKIQRTQQEDSAVYLCASSRTSGGVEQYFGPGTRLTVT.

The V gene is TRBV5-4, the J gene TRBJ2-3; 9 nucleotides match TRBD2. Germline V gene data show CDR1 as SGHNT and CDR2 as YYREEE (reference sequence). The CDR3 is 16 residues long. The V gene end was trimmed by 3 bases and the J gene end by 1 base; junction bases not matched to a gene: 6. CDR3 nucleotides: TGTGCCAGCAGCTCGCGACTAGCGGCGGGCACAGATACGCAGTATTTT. This encodes CASSSRLAAGTDTQYF. Full variable domain (rest looked up from reference TRBV5-4 and TRBJ2-3): ETGVTQSPTHLIKTRGQQVTLRCSSQSGHNTVSWYQQALGQGPQFIFQYYREEENGRGNFPPRFSGLQFPNYSSELNVNALELDDSALYLCASSSRLAAGTDTQYFGPGTRLTVL.

The sample holds a few counts of this clone. Other DNA sequences in the sample encode the same CDR3. The chain recombines TRBV5-6 with TRBJ1-6; unclear D gene. The CDR3 is 12 residues long. In germline, CDR1 is SGHDT, CDR2 YYEEEE. V was clipped by 2 bases and J by 8 bases, with 5 bases between them. CDR3 residues: CASSLRDSPLHF. The CDR3 DNA follows: TGTGCCAGCAGCTTAAGAGATTCACCCCTCCACTTT.

The gene calls are TRBV28 and TRBJ1-2; perhaps TRBD1 as D (6 bases). Germline V gene data show CDR1 as MDHEN and CDR2 as SYDVKM. V shed 7 bases and J shed 4 bases, with 16 bases lying between them. The CDR3 is 14 amino acids. The CDR3 nucleotides read TGTGCCAGCACGTCGGGGGGCCGTATCTATGGCTACACCTTC. The encoded protein is CASTSGGRIYGYTF.

The chain employs TRBV6-5 and TRBJ1-3, with 10 bases aligning to TRBD1. Germline V gene data show CDR1 as MNHEY and CDR2 as SVGAGI. The CDR3 runs 15 residues. Trimming cost V 4 bases and J 11 bases; bases outside gene matches: 11. CDR3 in DNA: TGTGCCAGCAGTTTGACAGGGACAGGGGATCTCTCCATATATTTT. Translating gives CASSLTGTGDLSIYF.